Below, 25 T cell receptor beta chains from the same sample are listed, as sequenced in a study of CD8+ T cells in alopecia areata (dated by TCRdb to 2017 to 2018). The method behind the library was the immunoSEQ multiplex PCR assay. RNA was extracted from all samples and reverse transcribed into cDNA, which served as template for TCR sequencing. Sourced from immuneACCESS, this table was stored by TCRdb with only in-frame sequences that have V and J called. A share of the clones is absent; for the studies checked, an unresolved V gene accounts for under half, and the remainder has no known explanation. This sample has fewer than 90,000 clones in its table, and approximately 50% of those were observed once. The ten largest clones capture approximately 5.4% of the sample. Sequenced material: NKG2D-high CD8+ T cells sorted from blood. The cell subset or site tag for this specimen amounts to: sorted CD8+ NKG2D-high blood T cells. These TCRs come from a human donor with alopecia areata.

The chain couples TRBV29-1 to TRBJ2-2, with D perhaps matching TRBD2 (7 bases). This CDR3 is built from 15 residues. Germline V gene sequence: CDR1 SQVTM, CDR2 ANQGSEA. V lost 4 bases, J lost 4 bases, and 16 bases lay in between. The CDR3 DNA follows: TGCAGCGTTGGTGAGGCGGGGGCCTTCACCGGGGAGCTGTTTTTT. It specifies CSVGEAGAFTGELFF.

The V and J genes are TRBV11-3 and TRBJ2-3; D is ambiguous. Germline lookup yields CDR1 SGHNT and CDR2 YENEEA. This CDR3 has 13 residues. V shed 8 bases and J shed 1 base, with 10 bases lying between them. In DNA, the CDR3 is TGTGCCAGCCTAAGCAGCGGCACAGATACGCAGTATTTT. Translated, it gives CASLSSGTDTQYF.

The rearrangement joins TRBV7-2 to TRBJ2-7, with 7 bases fitting TRBD1. This CDR3 is 15 amino acids long. Germline V lookup: CDR1 SGHTA, CDR2 FQGNSA. The junction had 5 bases not matched to a gene; V was cut back by 3 bases and J by 0 bases. The CDR3 coding sequence is TGTGCCAGCAGCTTGACAGGGCGTCCCTCCTACGAGCAGTACTTC. Translating it yields CASSLTGRPSYEQYF.

This sequence joins TRBV5-4 and TRBJ2-7, with D unresolved. CDR1 SGHNT and CDR2 YYREEE come from the germline V gene (reference sequence). The CDR3 contains 13 residues. Trimming left V 1 base short and J 1 base short, with 6 bases between. The CDR3 is CASSLSSSYEQYF. Written as DNA, the CDR3 is TGTGCCAGCAGCTTGTCCAGTTCCTACGAGCAGTACTTC.

This clone has a handful of counts. V gene TRBV7-8 combines with J gene TRBJ2-3; D might be TRBD1 (6 bases). V was pared by 3 bases and J by 4 bases, with 11 bases between. CDR1 and CDR2 from the germline V gene are SGHVS and FQNEAQ. The length of the CDR3 is 14 residues. This chain's CDR3 is CASSLTYRADTQYF. The CDR3 DNA sequence: TGTGCCAGCAGCTTGACCTACAGGGCAGATACGCAGTATTTT.

The chain links TRBV30 to TRBJ2-5; D is uncertain. The CDR3 contains 12 residues. Germline-derived CDR1 and CDR2 are GTSNPN and SVGIG (reference sequence). V was pared by 2 bases and J by 3 bases, with 7 bases between. The CDR3 here is CAWSHLEETQYF. DNA of the CDR3: TGTGCCTGGAGTCACTTAGAAGAGACCCAGTACTTC. The variable domain in full, with the rest retrieved from reference TRBV30 and TRBJ2-5, is SQTIHQWPATLVQPVGSPLSLECTVEGTSNPNLYWYRQAAGRGLQLLFYSVGIGQISSEVPQNLSASRPQDRQFILSSKKLLLSDSGFYLCAWSHLEETQYFGPGTRLLVL.

The chain uses TRBV30 and TRBJ2-7, with 7 bases that match TRBD2. V shed 2 bases and J 3 bases; nucleotides not matched to a gene: 7. The CDR3 spans 14 residues. The germline V gene encodes CDR1 GTSNPN and CDR2 SVGIG (reference sequence). In DNA form, the CDR3 reads TGTGCCTGGAGTACGGGGGAGGGTGGCTACGAGCAGTACTTC. Amino acids: CAWSTGEGGYEQYF. Drawing the rest from reference TRBV30 and TRBJ2-7, the complete variable domain is SQTIHQWPATLVQPVGSPLSLECTVEGTSNPNLYWYRQAAGRGLQLLFYSVGIGQISSEVPQNLSASRPQDRQFILSSKKLLLSDSGFYLCAWSTGEGGYEQYFGPGTRLTVT.

This rearrangement joins TRBV18 to TRBJ2-3; 9 bases fit TRBD2. Per germline, CDR1 KGHSH and CDR2 LQKENI. The CDR3 totals 15 residues. Trimming took 0 bases from V and 4 from J; bases not matched to a gene: 2. Here the CDR3 reads CASSPPTSGADTQYF. The CDR3 DNA is TGTGCCAGCTCACCACCGACTAGCGGCGCAGATACGCAGTATTTT.

The chain has TRBV29-1 and TRBJ1-2; 7 bases align to TRBD1. This CDR3 has 13 amino acids. Losses at the gene ends were 4 bases for V and 4 bases for J; bases not matched to a gene: 6. Germline V gene data show CDR1 as SQVTM and CDR2 as ANQGSEA. The CDR3 here is CSVGAGGPYGYTF. The CDR3 region has the DNA TGCAGCGTTGGGGCAGGGGGGCCCTATGGCTACACCTTC.

J is TRBJ1-2 and V is TRBV4-3; D is possibly TRBD1 (5 bases). The V gene's germline CDR1 is LGHNA and CDR2 YSLEER. The CDR3 covers 15 residues. V shed 0 bases and J shed 6 bases, with 14 bases lying between them. Here the CDR3 reads CASSQEIGRVDGYTF. The CDR3 DNA sequence: TGCGCCAGCAGCCAAGAGATCGGCAGGGTCGATGGCTACACCTTC.

This clone was observed a single time. The rearrangement uses TRBV27 and TRBJ2-1, with a tentative D call TRBD1 (5 bases). CDR1 is MNHEY, CDR2 SMNVEV, per germline (reference sequence). This CDR3 is 13 amino acids long. V gave up 5 bases and J gave up 4 bases, with 9 bases separating them. The DNA of the CDR3 is TGTGCCAGCAGTCCCGACAGTTACAATGAGCAGTTCTTC. This encodes CASSPDSYNEQFF.

This clone has just one count. The gene calls are TRBV27 and TRBJ1-2; 9 bases are shared with TRBD1. The CDR3 has 13 residues. The V segment lost 5 bases and the J segment 8 bases; nucleotides outside the gene matches: 6. Looked up from germline, CDR1 is MNHEY and CDR2 is SMNVEV (reference sequence). The CDR3 sequence is CASSPRTGEGYTF. The CDR3 nucleotides are TGTGCCAGCAGTCCTCGGACAGGGGAGGGCTACACCTTC.

This clone was detected a few times. The genes are TRBV7-9 and TRBJ1-6; D gene uncertain. V was clipped by 4 bases and J by 7 bases, with 14 bases between them. This CDR3 is 15 amino acids long. CDR1 is SEHNR, CDR2 FQNEAQ, per germline (reference sequence). CDR3 bases: TGTGCCAGCAGCTCGGGCCGGGATCGCAATTCACCCCTCCACTTT. It is translated as CASSSGRDRNSPLHF.

V is TRBV27 and J is TRBJ1-5, with D unclear. The ends were cut back, 9 bases at V and 9 bases at J, with 12 bases in the middle. There are 11 residues in the CDR3. In germline, CDR1 is MNHEY, CDR2 SMNVEV (reference sequence). The CDR3 bases are TGTGCCAGTCCCGTGGATCGGCCCCAGCATTTT. This gives the protein CASPVDRPQHF.

In this sample, this clone turned up a few times. The V call is TRBV6-5, the J call TRBJ1-5, with D perhaps matching TRBD1 (5 bases). The CDR3 totals 14 residues. V was pared by 2 bases and J by 7 bases, with 12 bases between. The germline V gene has CDR1 MNHEY and CDR2 SVGAGI. CDR3: CASSYNRQGQPQHF. Written as DNA, the CDR3 is TGTGCCAGCAGTTACAACCGTCAGGGCCAGCCCCAGCATTTT.

V usage is TRBV4-1 and J usage is TRBJ2-1, with TRBD2 matching over 13 bases. CDR1 MGHRA and CDR2 YSYEKL come from the germline V gene. The CDR3 is 17 residues long. Trimming at V came to 3 bases and at J to 7 bases, leaving 9 bases not matched to a gene. The CDR3 DNA reads TGCGCCAGCAGCCAGGCGGGACTAGCGGGGATGGATAATGAGCAGTTCTTC. This translates into CASSQAGLAGMDNEQFF.

The chain has TRBV7-3 and TRBJ2-7; the D gene is possibly TRBD2 (5 bases). Trimming left V 4 bases short and J 0 bases short, with 7 bases between. This CDR3 has 13 amino acids. Germline lookup yields CDR1 SGHTA and CDR2 FQGTGA. CDR3 region: CASSYGISYEQYF. Written as DNA, the CDR3 is TGTGCCAGCAGCTACGGGATCTCCTACGAGCAGTACTTC.

This clone appeared a few times. The rearrangement links TRBV29-1 to TRBJ2-3; TRBD1 is a possible D gene (6 bases). This CDR3 is built from 13 residues. Per germline, CDR1 SQVTM and CDR2 ANQGSEA. V was pared by 4 bases and J by 2 bases, with 10 bases between. CDR3 coding DNA: TGCAGCGTTGTTGGGGGCCACACAGATACGCAGTATTTT. Its protein product is CSVVGGHTDTQYF.

The chain is built from TRBV27 and TRBJ1-1; 10 positions match TRBD1. Losses at the gene ends were 4 bases for V and 9 bases for J; bases not matched to a gene: 5. This CDR3 is built from 13 residues. Per the germline V gene, CDR1 is MNHEY and CDR2 is SMNVEV (reference sequence). The CDR3 sequence: CASSSPGQGKAFF. The CDR3 bases are TGTGCCAGCAGTTCCCCGGGACAGGGGAAAGCTTTCTTT.

V gene TRBV7-9 combines with J gene TRBJ1-1, with unresolved D. V dropped 4 bases and J dropped 0 bases, with 24 bases sitting between them. CDR3 length: 19 amino acids. CDR1 and CDR2 from the germline V gene are SEHNR and FQNEAQ (reference sequence). DNA for the CDR3: TGTGCCAGCAGCTCGAGGTTCAGTGAGCGGAGGTCCATGAACACTGAAGCTTTCTTT. Protein product: CASSSRFSERRSMNTEAFF.

This clone appeared once. The rearrangement links TRBV27 to TRBJ2-3; TRBD2 matches at 7 bases. The trim removed 0 bases at V and 2 bases at J, leaving 8 bases unmatched. Germline V gene sequence: CDR1 MNHEY, CDR2 SMNVEV (reference sequence). The CDR3 totals 17 residues. The CDR3 nucleotides are TGTGCCAGCAGTTTATCCCCTACTAGCGCCATCACAGATACGCAGTATTTT. It is translated as CASSLSPTSAITDTQYF.

This clone was recorded a few times. The chain is built from TRBV29-1 and TRBJ2-1, with D possibly being TRBD1 (6 bases). V was pared by 7 bases and J by 8 bases, with 15 bases between. There are 12 residues in the CDR3. CDR1 is SQVTM, CDR2 ANQGSEA, per germline. The CDR3 region has the DNA TGCAGCGCGATCGACAGGCCTGATGAGCAGTTCTTC. It translates to CSAIDRPDEQFF.

The J gene is TRBJ2-1, the V gene TRBV28; possible D gene TRBD2, 5 bases. Germline CDR1 reads MDHEN; CDR2 reads SYDVKM. V dropped 4 bases and J dropped 6 bases, with 19 bases sitting between them. The CDR3 runs to 16 residues. CDR3 amino acids: CASSSTEVVTLNEQFF. The CDR3 nucleotides are TGTGCCAGCAGTTCAACGGAGGTGGTTACCCTCAATGAGCAGTTCTTC.

The chain is built from TRBV29-1 and TRBJ1-1; D not certain. Trimming took 6 bases from V and 10 from J, leaving 15 bases between them. The CDR3 extends over 11 amino acids. Germline V gene sequence: CDR1 SQVTM, CDR2 ANQGSEA. The CDR3 DNA follows: TGCAGCGTCGAAAAGCGGCCAAGAGCTTTCTTT. The encoded protein is CSVEKRPRAFF.

This clone was recorded a few times. The chain joins TRBV28 to TRBJ1-1, with D unresolved. The V end lost 6 bases, the J end lost 4 bases, and 12 bases lay between the germline ends. CDR1 MDHEN and CDR2 SYDVKM come from the germline V gene. CDR3 length: 13 amino acids. The CDR3, as DNA: TGTGCCAGCAGCCGTAAAGTCGTCACTGAAGCTTTCTTT. It is translated as CASSRKVVTEAFF. The whole variable domain, remainder taken from reference TRBV28 and TRBJ1-1, is DVKVTQSSRYLVKRTGEKVFLECVQDMDHENMFWYRQDPGLGLRLIYFSYDVKMKEKGDIPEGYSVSREKKERFSLILESASTNQTSMYLCASSRKVVTEAFFGQGTRLTVV.